The source of this T cell receptor beta chain is a study of low-dose radiotherapy and immunotherapy resistance in tumors. Study-wide background: Every six weeks patients received intravenous ipilimumab 1 mg/kg, and every two weeks they received intravenous nivolumab 240 mg.

The time point: after trial treatment. Sample treatment: LDRT plus nivolumab, ipilimumab, low-dose cyclophosphamide and aspirin (RACIN trial). The donors' regimen was nivolumab, ipilimumab, aspirin, low-dose cyclophosphamide and low-dose radiotherapy. Eligibility was restricted to patients presenting with advanced solid tumors that lacked tumor-infiltrating lymphocytes. Ten or more counts support this clonotype. Germline assignment: CDR1 SGHRS and CDR2 YFSETQ. The germline V and J ends were trimmed by 4 bases and 0 bases, with 20 bases remaining between them. This CDR3 region has 19 residues. TRAV and TRBV primers primed cDNA for both TCRalpha and TCRbeta. It was with a constant-region primer and a V-primer adapter that TCRs were amplified over 20 PCR cycles. TCRdb re-called the reads with MiXCR, one entry per CDR3 protein. The sample has tens of thousands of distinct CDR3 sequences; 20% to 25% are singletons.

V and J are TRBV5-1 and TRBJ2-6; either TRBD1 or TRBD2 may supply D (5 bases each). The sequence derives from a female donor with ovarian cancer. Source: PBMCs, taken after low-dose radiotherapy plus immunotherapy. The CDR3 here is CASSRPRGTANSGANVLTF. The DNA for the CDR3 is TGCGCCAGCAGCCGGCCCCGGGGCACTGCTAACTCTGGGGCCAACGTCCTGACTTTC.